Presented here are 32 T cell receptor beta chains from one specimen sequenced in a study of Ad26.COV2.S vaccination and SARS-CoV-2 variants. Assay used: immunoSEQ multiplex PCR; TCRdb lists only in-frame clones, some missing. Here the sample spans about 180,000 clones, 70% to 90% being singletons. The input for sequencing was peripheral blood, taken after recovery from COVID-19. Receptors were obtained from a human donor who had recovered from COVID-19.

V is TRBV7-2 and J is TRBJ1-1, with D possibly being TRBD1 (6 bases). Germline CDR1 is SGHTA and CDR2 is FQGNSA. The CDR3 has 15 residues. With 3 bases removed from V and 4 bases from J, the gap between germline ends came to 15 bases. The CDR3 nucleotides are TGTGCCAGCAGCTTCTCGGCGGGGGCGGGCACTGAAGCTTTCTTT. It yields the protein CASSFSAGAGTEAFF.

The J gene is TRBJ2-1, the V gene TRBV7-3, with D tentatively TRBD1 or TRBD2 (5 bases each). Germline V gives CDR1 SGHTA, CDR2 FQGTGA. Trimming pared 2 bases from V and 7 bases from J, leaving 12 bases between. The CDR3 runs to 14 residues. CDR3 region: CASSLGGPRNEQFF. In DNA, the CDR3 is TGTGCCAGCAGCTTAGGGGGACCTCGAAATGAGCAGTTCTTC.

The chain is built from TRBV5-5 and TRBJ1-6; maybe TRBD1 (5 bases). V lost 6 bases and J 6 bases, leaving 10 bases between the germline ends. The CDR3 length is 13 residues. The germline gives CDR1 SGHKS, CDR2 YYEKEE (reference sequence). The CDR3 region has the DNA TGTGCCAGCACGGGACGGAGTAATTCACCCCTCCACTTT. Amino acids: CASTGRSNSPLHF. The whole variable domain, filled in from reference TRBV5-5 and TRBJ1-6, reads DAGVTQSPTHLIKTRGQQVTLRCSPISGHKSVSWYQQVLGQGPQFIFQYYEKEERGRGNFPDRFSARQFPNYSSELNVNALLLGDSALYLCASTGRSNSPLHFGNGTRLTVT.

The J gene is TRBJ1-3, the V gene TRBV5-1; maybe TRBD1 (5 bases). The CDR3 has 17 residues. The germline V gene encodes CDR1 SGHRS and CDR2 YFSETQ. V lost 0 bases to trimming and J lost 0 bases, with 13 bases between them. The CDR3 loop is CASSLVQGSASGNTIYF. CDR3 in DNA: TGCGCCAGCAGCTTGGTGCAGGGTTCGGCCTCTGGAAACACCATATATTTT.

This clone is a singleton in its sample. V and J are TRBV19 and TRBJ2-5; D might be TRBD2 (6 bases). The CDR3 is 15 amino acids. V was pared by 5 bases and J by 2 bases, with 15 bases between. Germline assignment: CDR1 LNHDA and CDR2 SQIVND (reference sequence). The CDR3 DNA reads TGTGCCAGTAGTTCGGCTAACGGGGGTCAAGAGACCCAGTACTTC. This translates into CASSSANGGQETQYF.

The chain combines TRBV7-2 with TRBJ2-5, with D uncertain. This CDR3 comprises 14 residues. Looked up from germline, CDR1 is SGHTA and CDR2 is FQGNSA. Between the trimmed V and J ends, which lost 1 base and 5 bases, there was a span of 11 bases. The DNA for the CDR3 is TGTGCCAGCAGCTTAGAGGCGTTTTCGGAGACCCAGTACTTC. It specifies CASSLEAFSETQYF.

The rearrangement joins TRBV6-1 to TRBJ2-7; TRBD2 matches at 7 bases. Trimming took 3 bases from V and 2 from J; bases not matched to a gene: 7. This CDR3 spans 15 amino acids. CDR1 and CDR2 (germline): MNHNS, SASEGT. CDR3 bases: TGTGCCAGCAGTGAGGAACCAGGGACTACCTACGAGCAGTACTTC. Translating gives CASSEEPGTTYEQYF.

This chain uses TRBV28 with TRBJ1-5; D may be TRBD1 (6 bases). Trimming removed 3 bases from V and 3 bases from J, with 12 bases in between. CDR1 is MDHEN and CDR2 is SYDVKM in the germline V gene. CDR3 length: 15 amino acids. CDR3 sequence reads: CASSFGDRINQPQHF. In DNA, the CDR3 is TGTGCCAGCAGTTTCGGCGACAGGATCAATCAGCCCCAGCATTTT.

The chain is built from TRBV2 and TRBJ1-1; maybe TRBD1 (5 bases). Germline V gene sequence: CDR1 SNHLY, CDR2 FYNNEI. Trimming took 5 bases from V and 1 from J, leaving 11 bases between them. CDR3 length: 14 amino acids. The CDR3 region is CASSKLTANTEAFF. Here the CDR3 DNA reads TGTGCCAGCAGTAAGTTGACAGCGAACACTGAAGCTTTCTTT.

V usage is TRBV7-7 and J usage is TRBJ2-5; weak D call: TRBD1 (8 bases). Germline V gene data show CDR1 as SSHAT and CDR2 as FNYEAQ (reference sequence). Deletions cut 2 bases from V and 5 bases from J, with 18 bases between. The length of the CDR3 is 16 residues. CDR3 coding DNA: TGTGCCAGCAGCTTACAGGGGGCGGGAGCCGGGGAGACCCAGTACTTC. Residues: CASSLQGAGAGETQYF.

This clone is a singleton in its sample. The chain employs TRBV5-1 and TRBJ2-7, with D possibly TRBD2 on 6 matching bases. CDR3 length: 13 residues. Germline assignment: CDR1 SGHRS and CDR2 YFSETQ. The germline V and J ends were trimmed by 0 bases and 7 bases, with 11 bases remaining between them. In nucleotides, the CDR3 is TGCGCCAGCAGCTTGGAAGGGGCGGGAGAGCAGTACTTC. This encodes CASSLEGAGEQYF.

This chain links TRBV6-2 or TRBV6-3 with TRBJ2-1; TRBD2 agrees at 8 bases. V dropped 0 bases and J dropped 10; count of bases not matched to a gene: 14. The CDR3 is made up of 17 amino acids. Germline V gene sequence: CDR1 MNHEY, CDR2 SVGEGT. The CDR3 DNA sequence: TGTGCCAGCAGTTACTCGATGGCTCTAGCGGGTTCCGAGGAGCAGTTCTTC. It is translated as CASSYSMALAGSEEQFF.

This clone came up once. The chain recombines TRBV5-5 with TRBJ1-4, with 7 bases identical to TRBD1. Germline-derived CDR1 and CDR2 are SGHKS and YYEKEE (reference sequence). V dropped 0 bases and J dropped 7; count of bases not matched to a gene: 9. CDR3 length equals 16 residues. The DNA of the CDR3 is TGTGCCAGCAGCTTGGCCTCTGGACAGGAGGGTGAAAAACTGTTTTTT. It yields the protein CASSLASGQEGEKLFF. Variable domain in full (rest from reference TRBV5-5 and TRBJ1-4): DAGVTQSPTHLIKTRGQQVTLRCSPISGHKSVSWYQQVLGQGPQFIFQYYEKEERGRGNFPDRFSARQFPNYSSELNVNALLLGDSALYLCASSLASGQEGEKLFFGSGTQLSVL.

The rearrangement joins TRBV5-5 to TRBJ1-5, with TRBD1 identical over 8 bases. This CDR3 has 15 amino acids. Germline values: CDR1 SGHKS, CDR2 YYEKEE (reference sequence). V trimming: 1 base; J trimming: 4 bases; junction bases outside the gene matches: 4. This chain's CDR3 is CASSLSGQENQPQHF. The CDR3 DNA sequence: TGTGCCAGCAGCTTGTCGGGACAGGAAAATCAGCCCCAGCATTTT.

Written as DNA, the CDR3 is TGTGCCAGCAGCTTGGTTTACGGGAGCTACAATGAGCAGTTCTTC. This gives the protein CASSLVYGSYNEQFF. The V and J genes are TRBV11-3 and TRBJ2-1; a possible D gene is TRBD2 (6 bases). In germline, CDR1 is SGHNT, CDR2 YENEEA. The length of the CDR3 is 15 residues. V shed 3 bases and J shed 3 bases, with 12 bases lying between them.

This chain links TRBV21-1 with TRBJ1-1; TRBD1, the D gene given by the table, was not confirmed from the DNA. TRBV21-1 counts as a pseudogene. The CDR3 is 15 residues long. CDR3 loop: CASTHRGRGNTEAFF. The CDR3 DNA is TGTGCCAGCACCCACAGGGGGCGCGGGAACACTGAAGCTTTCTTT.

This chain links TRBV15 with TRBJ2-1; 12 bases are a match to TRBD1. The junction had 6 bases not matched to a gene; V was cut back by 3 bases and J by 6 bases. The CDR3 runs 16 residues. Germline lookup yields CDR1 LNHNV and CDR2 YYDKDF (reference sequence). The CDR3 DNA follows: TGTGCCACCAGCAGTACCCGGGACAGGGGGCTCAATGAGCAGTTCTTC. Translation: CATSSTRDRGLNEQFF. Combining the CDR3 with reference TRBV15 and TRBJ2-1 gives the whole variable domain DAMVIQNPRYQVTQFGKPVTLSCSQTLNHNVMYWYQQKSSQAPKLLFHYYDKDFNNEADTPDNFQSRRPNTSFCFLDIRSPGLGDTAMYLCATSSTRDRGLNEQFFGPGTRLTVL.

The CDR3 sequence is CAISESVGTRFSYEQYF. As DNA, the CDR3 is TGTGCCATCAGTGAGTCGGTTGGGACTAGGTTCTCCTACGAGCAGTACTTC. V usage is TRBV10-3 and J usage is TRBJ2-7; 8 bases are shared with TRBD2. J gave up 0 bases and V 0 bases, and 7 bases lay outside the gene matches. The CDR3 is 17 amino acids. Germline assignment: CDR1 ENHRY and CDR2 SYGVKD.

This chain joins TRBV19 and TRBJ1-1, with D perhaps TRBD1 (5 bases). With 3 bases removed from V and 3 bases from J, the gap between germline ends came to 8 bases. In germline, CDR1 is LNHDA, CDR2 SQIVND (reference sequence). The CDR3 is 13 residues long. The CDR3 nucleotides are TGTGCCAGTAGTATGCAGGGCGACACTGAAGCTTTCTTT. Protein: CASSMQGDTEAFF.

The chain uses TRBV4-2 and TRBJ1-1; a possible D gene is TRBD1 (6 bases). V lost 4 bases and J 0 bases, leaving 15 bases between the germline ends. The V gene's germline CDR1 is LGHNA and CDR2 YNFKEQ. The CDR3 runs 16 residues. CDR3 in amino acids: CASSRDRGGMNTEAFF. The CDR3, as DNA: TGTGCCAGCAGCCGAGACCGGGGGGGCATGAACACTGAAGCTTTCTTT.

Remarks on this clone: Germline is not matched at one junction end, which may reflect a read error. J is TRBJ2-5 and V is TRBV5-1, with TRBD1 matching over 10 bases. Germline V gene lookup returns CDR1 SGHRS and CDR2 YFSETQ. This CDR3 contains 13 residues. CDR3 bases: TGCGCTAGCAGGGGACAGGGGAGGGAGACCCAGTACTTC. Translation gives CASRGQGRETQYF.

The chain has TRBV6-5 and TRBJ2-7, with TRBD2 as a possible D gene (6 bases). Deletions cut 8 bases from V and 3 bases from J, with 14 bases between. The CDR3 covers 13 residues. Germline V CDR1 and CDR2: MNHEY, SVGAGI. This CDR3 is CASWRDSFYEQYF. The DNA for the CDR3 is TGTGCCAGCTGGCGGGACTCTTTCTACGAGCAGTACTTC.

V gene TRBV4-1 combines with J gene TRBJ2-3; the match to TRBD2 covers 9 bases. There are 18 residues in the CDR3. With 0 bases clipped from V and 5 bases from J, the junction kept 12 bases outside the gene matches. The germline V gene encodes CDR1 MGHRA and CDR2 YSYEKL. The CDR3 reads CASSQELAGGPQGDTQYF. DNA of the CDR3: TGCGCCAGCAGCCAAGAACTGGCGGGGGGGCCCCAGGGAGATACGCAGTATTTT.

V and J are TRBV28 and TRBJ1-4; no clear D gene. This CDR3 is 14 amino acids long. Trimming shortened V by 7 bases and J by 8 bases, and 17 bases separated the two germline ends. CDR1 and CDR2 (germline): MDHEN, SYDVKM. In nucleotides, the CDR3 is TGTGCCAGCACCCTACGAATTTATGGGGAAAAACTGTTTTTT. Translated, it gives CASTLRIYGEKLFF.

The CDR3 protein is CTSSLRRAGDPTGELFF. The CDR3 DNA reads TGCACCAGCAGCCTCAGGAGGGCGGGAGACCCCACCGGGGAGCTGTTTTTT. The chain uses TRBV1 and TRBJ2-2; TRBD2 is taken as the D call from the table, unchecked against the DNA. TRBV1 is reported as a pseudogene. This CDR3 is built from 17 residues.

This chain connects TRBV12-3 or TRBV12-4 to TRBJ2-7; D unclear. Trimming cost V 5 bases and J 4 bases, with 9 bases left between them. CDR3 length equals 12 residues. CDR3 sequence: CASSPYAYEQYF. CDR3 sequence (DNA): TGTGCCAGCAGTCCGTATGCGTACGAGCAGTACTTC.

The CDR3 here is CASSLTVGERGSGYTF. Written as DNA, the CDR3 is TGCGCCAGCAGCTTGACGGTAGGGGAGAGAGGGAGCGGCTACACCTTC. The rearrangement links TRBV5-1 to TRBJ1-2, with D maybe TRBD1 (5 bases). The V end was cut by 1 base, the J end by 8 bases, with 21 bases between. In germline, CDR1 is SGHRS, CDR2 YFSETQ. The CDR3 has 16 amino acids.

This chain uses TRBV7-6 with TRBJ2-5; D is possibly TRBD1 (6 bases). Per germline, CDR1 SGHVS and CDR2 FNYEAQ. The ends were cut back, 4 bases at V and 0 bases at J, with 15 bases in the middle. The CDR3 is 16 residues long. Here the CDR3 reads CASSSRTEMYQETQYF. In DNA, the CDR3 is TGTGCCAGCAGCTCCCGGACAGAAATGTACCAAGAGACCCAGTACTTC. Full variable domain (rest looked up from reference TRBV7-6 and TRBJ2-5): GAGVSQSPRYKVTKRGQDVALRCDPISGHVSLYWYRQALGQGPEFLTYFNYEAQQDKSGLPNDRFSAERPEGSISTLTIQRTEQRDSAMYRCASSSRTEMYQETQYFGPGTRLLVL.

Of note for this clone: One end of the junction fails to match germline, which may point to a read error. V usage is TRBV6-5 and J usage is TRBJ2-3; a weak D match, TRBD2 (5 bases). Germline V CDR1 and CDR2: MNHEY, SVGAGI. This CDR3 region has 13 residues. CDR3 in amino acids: CASTSWGSDRGNF. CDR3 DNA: TGTGCCAGCACCTCCTGGGGATCCGACCGGGGAAATTTT.

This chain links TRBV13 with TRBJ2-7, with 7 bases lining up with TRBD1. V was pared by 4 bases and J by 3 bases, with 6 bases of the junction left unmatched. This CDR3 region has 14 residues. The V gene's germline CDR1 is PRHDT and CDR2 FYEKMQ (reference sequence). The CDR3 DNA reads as TGTGCCAGCAGCTCCAGGGACAGAGTCTACGAGCAGTACTTC. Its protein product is CASSSRDRVYEQYF. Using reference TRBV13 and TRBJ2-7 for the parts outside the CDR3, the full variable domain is AAGVIQSPRHLIKEKRETATLKCYPIPRHDTVYWYQQGPGQDPQFLISFYEKMQSDKGSIPDRFSAQQFSDYHSELNMSSLELGDSALYFCASSSRDRVYEQYFGPGTRLTVT.

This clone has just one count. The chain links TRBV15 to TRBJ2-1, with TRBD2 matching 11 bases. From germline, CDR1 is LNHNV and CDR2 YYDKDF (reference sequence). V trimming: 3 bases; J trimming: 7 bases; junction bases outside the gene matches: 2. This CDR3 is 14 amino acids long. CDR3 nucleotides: TGTGCCACCAGCAGTAGACTAGCGGGAAATGAGCAGTTCTTC. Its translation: CATSSRLAGNEQFF.

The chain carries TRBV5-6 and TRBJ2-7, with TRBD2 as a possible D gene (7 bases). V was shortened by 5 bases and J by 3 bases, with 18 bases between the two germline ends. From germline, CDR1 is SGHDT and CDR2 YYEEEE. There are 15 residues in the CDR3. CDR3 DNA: TGTGCCAGCAGTCCTGTGGGGGGGCCTTTCTACGAGCAGTACTTC. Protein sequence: CASSPVGGPFYEQYF.